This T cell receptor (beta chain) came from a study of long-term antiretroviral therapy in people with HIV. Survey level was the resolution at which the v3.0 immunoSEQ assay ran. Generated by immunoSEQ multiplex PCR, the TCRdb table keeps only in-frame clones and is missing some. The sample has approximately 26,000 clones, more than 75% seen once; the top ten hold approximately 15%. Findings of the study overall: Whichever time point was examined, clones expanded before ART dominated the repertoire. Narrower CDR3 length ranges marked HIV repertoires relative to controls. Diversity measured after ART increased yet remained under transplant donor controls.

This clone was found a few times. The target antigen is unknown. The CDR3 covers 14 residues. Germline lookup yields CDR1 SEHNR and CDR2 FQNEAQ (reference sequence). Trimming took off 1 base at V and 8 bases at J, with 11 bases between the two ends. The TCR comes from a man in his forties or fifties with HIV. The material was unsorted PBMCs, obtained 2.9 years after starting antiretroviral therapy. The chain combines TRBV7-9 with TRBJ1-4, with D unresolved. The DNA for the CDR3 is TGTGCCAGCAGCTTAGAAAGGGCGGTCGAAAAACTGTTTTTT. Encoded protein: CASSLERAVEKLFF.